The entry that follows covers one T cell receptor beta chain sequence. Its recognized antigen is unknown. The data derive from a study of T cell clusters in autoimmune cytopenias (dated by TCRdb to between 2018 and 2021). Regarding the complete study: Among healthy donor controls, the mean age was around 51 years, the median age was about 60 years, and about 55% of the 43 were female. For primary cytopenia, 20 to 25 age-matched healthy donors were used as controls, and for secondary cytopenia, roughly 14 age-matched CLL patients were used as controls. Per sample, TRB sequencing gave a median depth of about 54,000 reads and a median of about 2,500 distinct TRB clonotypes. The comparison group for autoimmune hepatitis repertoires was about 25 healthy donors matched for age and sex. The goal of the study was to find out whether patients with autoimmune cytopenia have a disease-specific immune repertoire signature that could be used as a blood-based biomarker. In autoimmune cytopenia patients, peripheral blood TRB and IGH repertoires were sequenced during active disease and over treatment follow-up, together with healthy, CLL and autoimmune hepatitis controls.

Based on the germline V gene, the CDR1 and CDR2 sequences are SGHRS and YFSETQ. The cysteine opens and the phenylalanine closes a CDR3 of 11 amino acids. No DNA was logged. Broader findings and caveats from the paper: The cluster-lack signature was not seen for secondary cytopenia versus CLL, apparently masked by the dominant lymphoma-associated repertoire. A lack of physiological T cell clusters in primary autoimmune cytopenia patients was suggested by GLIPH, as 51 clusters were found to be exclusive to healthy donors versus around 16 exclusive to patients. TRB repertoire shifts, with less even repertoires observed in secondary cytopenia and CLL, were mostly attributed to lymphoma bias rather than autoimmunity. Almost three-fold more exclusive TRB clusters were observed in healthy donors than in active autoimmune hepatitis patients, consistent with an autoimmunity-wide signature. The T cell clusters were defined in silico only, and their functional role remained to be validated experimentally.

Multiplex PCR with a touch-down protocol amplified TRB rearrangements, with the TRB-A and TRB-B primer pools combined in a single tube. Illumina adapters and sample indices were added to the amplicons through two consecutive PCR reactions using Phusion HS II polymerase. After gel purification with the NucleoSpin Gel and PCR Clean-up kit, the amplicons were quantified by Qubit and checked for quality on an Agilent 2100 Bioanalyzer. Sequencing of the libraries was performed on an Illumina MiSeq with 600-cycle, single-indexed, paired-end runs. The authors processed their data as follows. MiXCR version 2.1.12, together with the default MiXCR reference library, was used to align and assemble the TRB reads. A clone was defined by each unique CDR3 nucleotide sequence, and the analysis included only productive sequences with two or more reads. Repertoire diversity was assessed by alpha-parameterized diversity profiles (alpha 0 to 5), including Shannon (alpha 1) and Simpson (alpha 2) indices, computed with an R script. Combinatorial TRB VJ usage was calculated with the tcR package and was compared between cohorts by principal component analysis performed with ade4. TCRbeta CDR3s were clustered with GLIPH on cohort pairs matched by age and read depth, and cluster frequencies were compared by Wilcoxon test. TCRdb reprocessed the public reads and reports one entry per CDR3 protein sequence, without DNA. The V and J calls here are based on TCRdb, not the publication. The sample's clone listing holds about 6,700 distinct CDR3 sequences. The top ten clones comprise 20% to 25% of the sample.

Each sample's TRB amplification started from roughly 270 ng of peripheral blood genomic DNA, which corresponds to roughly 38,000 genome equivalents. These data were also filed under a second study, of T cell repertoires in aging, cancer and after chemotherapy. The second investigation adds: Donors were distributed across six age groups ranging from 30 or younger to 70 or older, with at least three individuals included per group. Healthy donor control TCR repertoires were recorded over several months to years and showed clear clonal overlap across re-sampling. Roughly 8.8 million TCR reads were contained in the full dataset. Compared with age-matched healthy donors, untreated patients with either hematological or solid cancers had significantly lower TCR diversity in the blood along with higher clonality. In healthy donors, the decline in TCR diversity with age was mainly explained by loss of richness, whereas in cancer patients loss of evenness was also found to contribute. An increase in median generation probability over the chemotherapy interval was observed in both cancer cohorts, suggesting that the repertoire was reconstituted through rebound thymic output. It was noted by the authors that conclusions about immunological memory after chemotherapy cannot be drawn from the repertoire data. Peripheral blood TCR beta repertoires from healthy donors and cancer patients were profiled to examine immunoaging and T cell reconstitution after chemotherapy. The cohort comprised 200 to 250 cancer patients, 94 with hematological and fewer than 140 with solid cancers, plus 95 healthy donors as a reference group. Processing of the TRB sequences was carried out with MiXCR versions 2.12 and 3.0.5. The repertoire metrics were Shannon diversity, evenness, clonality (defined as one minus evenness), and alpha-parameterized diversity profiles covering alpha 0 to 5. The IGoR algorithm was used to calculate generation probabilities of clones in the paired pre- and post-chemotherapy samples.

Rearrangement joined TRBV5-1 to TRBJ2-7. The material sequenced was peripheral blood. The clonotype originates from a human donor in good health. The CDR3: CASSSAYEQYF.